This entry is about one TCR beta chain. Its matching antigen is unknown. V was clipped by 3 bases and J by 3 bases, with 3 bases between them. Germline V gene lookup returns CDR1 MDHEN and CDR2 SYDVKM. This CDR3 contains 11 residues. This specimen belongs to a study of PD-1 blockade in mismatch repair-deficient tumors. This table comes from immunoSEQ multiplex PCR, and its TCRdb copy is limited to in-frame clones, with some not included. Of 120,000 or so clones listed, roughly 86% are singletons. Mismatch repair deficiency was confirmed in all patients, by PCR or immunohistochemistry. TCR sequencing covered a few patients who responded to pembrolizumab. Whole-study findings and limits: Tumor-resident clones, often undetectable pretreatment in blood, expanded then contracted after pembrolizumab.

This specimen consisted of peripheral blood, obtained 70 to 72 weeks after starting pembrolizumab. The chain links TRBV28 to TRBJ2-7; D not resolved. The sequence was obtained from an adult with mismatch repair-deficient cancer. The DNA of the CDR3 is TGTGCCAGCAGTTTCCGCTACGAGCAGTACTTC. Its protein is CASSFRYEQYF. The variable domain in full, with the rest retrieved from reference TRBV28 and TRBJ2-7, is DVKVTQSSRYLVKRTGEKVFLECVQDMDHENMFWYRQDPGLGLRLIYFSYDVKMKEKGDIPEGYSVSREKKERFSLILESASTNQTSMYLCASSFRYEQYFGPGTRLTVT.